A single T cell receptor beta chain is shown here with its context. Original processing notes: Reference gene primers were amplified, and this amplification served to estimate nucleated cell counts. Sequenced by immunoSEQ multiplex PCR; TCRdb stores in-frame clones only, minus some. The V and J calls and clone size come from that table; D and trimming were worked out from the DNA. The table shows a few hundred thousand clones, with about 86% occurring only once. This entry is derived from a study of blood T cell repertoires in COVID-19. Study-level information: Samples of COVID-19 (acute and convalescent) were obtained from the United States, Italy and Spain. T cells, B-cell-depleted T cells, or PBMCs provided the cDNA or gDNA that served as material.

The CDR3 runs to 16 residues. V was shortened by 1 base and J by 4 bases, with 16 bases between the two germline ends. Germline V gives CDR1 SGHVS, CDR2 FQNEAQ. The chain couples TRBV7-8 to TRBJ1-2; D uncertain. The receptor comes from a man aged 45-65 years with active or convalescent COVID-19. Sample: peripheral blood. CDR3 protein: CASSLGAGARIYGYTF. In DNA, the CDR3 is TGTGCCAGCAGCTTAGGGGCGGGAGCTCGTATCTATGGCTACACCTTC.